A single sample is the source of the 2 T cell receptor beta chains below, sequenced in a study of cytomegalovirus exposure and HLA in healthy donors (dated by TCRdb to the late 2010s). The protocol used for the library was the immunoSEQ multiplex PCR assay. This is the immuneACCESS table as TCRdb keeps it, with only in-frame sequences that have V and J called. A part of the clones is gone; compared with another copy, unresolved V genes explain less than half, and the rest is unexplained. The sample table shows about 130,000 clones, and roughly four fifths are seen once. The ten largest make up about 32% of the sample. The sample was PBMCs. Receptors were obtained from a man aged 30 to 39 in good health and CMV-seropositive.

The chain carries TRBV14 and TRBJ2-5, with D possibly matching TRBD1 (5 bases). Trimming removed 0 bases at V and 7 bases at J, with 18 bases between. Germline-derived CDR1 and CDR2 are SGHDN and FVKESK. The length of the CDR3 is 16 residues. The CDR3 coding sequence is TGTGCCAGCAGCCAAGAAGTAGGACATTCGCGGTGGACCCAGTACTTC. Translated: CASSQEVGHSRWTQYF. The complete variable domain, with remaining parts taken from reference TRBV14 and TRBJ2-5, reads EAGVTQFPSHSVIEKGQTVTLRCDPISGHDNLYWYRRVMGKEIKFLLHFVKESKQDESGMPNNRFLAERTGGTYSTLKVQPAELEDSGVYFCASSQEVGHSRWTQYFGPGTRLLVL.

The chain has TRBV6-6 and TRBJ1-1, with unresolved D. The CDR3 spans 14 residues. V gave up 2 bases and J gave up 1 base, with 8 bases separating them. In germline, CDR1 is MNHNY, CDR2 SVGAGI (reference sequence). The CDR3 sequence: CASSYVQSNTEAFF. CDR3 sequence (DNA): TGTGCCAGCAGTTACGTCCAGTCGAACACTGAAGCTTTCTTT.